The entry that follows covers one T cell receptor beta chain sequence. Under the authors' procedure: Reference gene primers were amplified, and this amplification served to estimate nucleated cell counts. Here immunoSEQ multiplex PCR was the method, and the copy in TCRdb shows in-frame clones only, minus some. V, J and clone size are taken as reported in that table, and D and trimming were inferred from the DNA itself. The sample lists about 170,000 clones, about 90% seen once, with around 1.2% in the top ten. This record belongs to a study of blood T cell repertoires in COVID-19. This CDR3 spans 15 amino acids. In germline, CDR1 is SGHRS, CDR2 YFSETQ. J lost 4 bases, V lost 4 bases, and 8 bases had no gene match.

This receptor was obtained from a human donor with acute COVID-19. The donor label of this sample is uncertain. The chain links TRBV5-1 to TRBJ1-5; 7 bases are shared with TRBD1. The source material was PBMCs or T cells enriched from blood (not recorded which). The CDR3 loop is CASSAGTENNQPQHF. The DNA for the CDR3 is TGCGCCAGCAGCGCCGGGACAGAAAATAATCAGCCCCAGCATTTT.